The T cell receptor (beta chain) described here comes from a study of T-cell memory formation after mild COVID-19. Study-level information: For the most part, TCR clusters were specific to one donor. Study-wide points: Detection of some responders pre-infection suggested pre-existing cross-reactive memory T cells participated.

As concerns this clonotype: Its target is unknown.

TCRdb fed the 5' RACE reads into MiXCR, producing one record per CDR3 protein. The table lists over 300,000 distinct CDR3 sequences, around 20% of them singletons. V dropped 4 bases and J dropped 5; count of bases not matched to a gene: 12. CDR3 length: 17 amino acids. CDR1 and CDR2 from the germline V gene are LNHDA and SQIVND (reference sequence). This chain joins TRBV19 and TRBJ2-5; 11 nucleotides align to TRBD2. Material: PBMCs or a T cell subset sorted from them (not recorded which). The TCR comes from a man between 18 and 35 years old who had mild COVID-19 (a few samples of this study predate the infection). Cell type and time point are not known. The CDR3 here is CASSSSLIASGGETQYF. CDR3 sequence (DNA): TGTGCCAGTAGTAGTAGTTTAATAGCTAGCGGGGGGGAGACCCAGTACTTC.